A single TCR beta chain is shown here with its context. The data were obtained in a study of blood T cell repertoires in COVID-19. As for the study in general: The samples span acute and convalescent COVID-19 from the United States, Italy and Spain. From T cells, B-cell-depleted T cells, or PBMCs came the material, which was cDNA or gDNA.

The CDR3 is 15 amino acids. Looked up from germline, CDR1 is SQVTM and CDR2 is ANQGSEA. The ends lost 4 bases at V and 7 bases at J; junction bases unmatched: 11. Original handling: Amplifying reference gene primers gave estimates of nucleated cell counts. Here immunoSEQ multiplex PCR was the method, and the copy in TCRdb shows in-frame clones only, minus some. Clone size and V and J calls were adopted from that table, with D and trimming inferred from the DNA. The table records approximately 150,000 clones, roughly 87% of them present only once. This sequence was found in a human donor in a cohort sampled during active COVID-19. V usage is TRBV29-1 and J usage is TRBJ1-4; TRBD1 agrees at 8 bases. The sample was peripheral blood. CDR3 nucleotide sequence: TGCAGCGTTGCCTCCTTCCAGGGGGCCAGTGAAAAACTGTTTTTT. Amino acid sequence: CSVASFQGASEKLFF. Based on the CDR3 plus reference TRBV29-1 and TRBJ1-4, the full variable domain is SAVISQKPSRDICQRGTSLTIQCQVDSQVTMMFWYRQQPGQSLTLIATANQGSEATYESGFVIDKFPISRPNLTFSTLTVSNMSPEDSSIYLCSVASFQGASEKLFFGSGTQLSVL.